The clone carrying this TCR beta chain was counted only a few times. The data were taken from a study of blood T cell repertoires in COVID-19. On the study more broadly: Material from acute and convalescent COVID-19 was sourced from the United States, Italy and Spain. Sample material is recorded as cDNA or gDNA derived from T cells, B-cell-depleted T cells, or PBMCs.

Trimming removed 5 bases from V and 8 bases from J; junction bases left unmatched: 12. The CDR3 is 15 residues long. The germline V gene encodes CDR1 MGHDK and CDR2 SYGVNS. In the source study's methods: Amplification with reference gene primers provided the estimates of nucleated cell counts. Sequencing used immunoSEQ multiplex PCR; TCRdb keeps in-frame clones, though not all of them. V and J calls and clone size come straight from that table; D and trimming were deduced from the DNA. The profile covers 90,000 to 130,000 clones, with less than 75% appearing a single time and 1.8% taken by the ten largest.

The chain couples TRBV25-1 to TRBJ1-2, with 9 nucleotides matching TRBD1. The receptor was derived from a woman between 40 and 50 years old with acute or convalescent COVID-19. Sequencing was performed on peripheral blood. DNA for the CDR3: TGTGCCAGCAGTAATTCCGGGACAGGGATTTGGGGCTACACCTTC. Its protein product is CASSNSGTGIWGYTF.